This T cell receptor (beta chain) appears in the sequencing data of a study of CD8 T cells in ankylosing spondylitis. Study observations and caveats: Made up of about eight highly homologous variants, a TCR beta motif appeared characteristic of ankylosing spondylitis blood. Disease-linked clones were reportedly significantly enriched in matched ankylosing spondylitis synovial fluid. Researchers report that disease-linked clones proved CD8+ and relatively rare in peripheral blood.

V lost 6 bases, J lost 0 bases, and 14 bases lay in between. The CDR3 has 14 amino acids. Germline values: CDR1 DFQATT, CDR2 SNEGSKA (reference sequence). Library preparation for TCR beta used quantitative 5'-RACE with molecular barcodes. One entry per CDR3 protein results from TCRdb running MiXCR on the 5' RACE reads. The sample consists of about 440,000 distinct CDR3 sequences, 15% to 20% of them appearing once. The sample holds a few counts of this clonotype. Its specificity is unknown. Source material: blood, either unsorted or a sorted T cell fraction (not recorded which). This sequence was found in a male donor with ankylosing spondylitis. V is TRBV20-1 and J is TRBJ1-1; possible D gene TRBD1, 5 bases. CDR3 bases: TGCAGTGCAGCTAGGGGCAGTATGAACACTGAAGCTTTCTTT. Its protein is CSAARGSMNTEAFF.